This T cell receptor (beta chain) is from a study of T cell changes during pregnancy in multiple sclerosis. Profiling relied on immunoSEQ multiplex PCR, and the TCRdb table lists in-frame clones only, not all of them. This sample carries 70,000 to 75,000 clones, around nine tenths of them seen once, and the ten largest clones take less than 2.5%. This CDR3 comprises 11 residues. Trimming removed 6 bases at V and 1 base at J, with 4 bases between. Germline lookup yields CDR1 SGHRS and CDR2 YFSETQ. This clone was seen a handful of times. This chain uses TRBV5-1 with TRBJ1-1; no reliable D call. The source is a female donor in good health, enrolled as a control in a pregnancy study. The sample was peripheral blood, taken in the second trimester of pregnancy. The CDR3 loop is CASTQNTEAFF. CDR3 in DNA: TGCGCCAGCACCCAGAACACTGAAGCTTTCTTT.